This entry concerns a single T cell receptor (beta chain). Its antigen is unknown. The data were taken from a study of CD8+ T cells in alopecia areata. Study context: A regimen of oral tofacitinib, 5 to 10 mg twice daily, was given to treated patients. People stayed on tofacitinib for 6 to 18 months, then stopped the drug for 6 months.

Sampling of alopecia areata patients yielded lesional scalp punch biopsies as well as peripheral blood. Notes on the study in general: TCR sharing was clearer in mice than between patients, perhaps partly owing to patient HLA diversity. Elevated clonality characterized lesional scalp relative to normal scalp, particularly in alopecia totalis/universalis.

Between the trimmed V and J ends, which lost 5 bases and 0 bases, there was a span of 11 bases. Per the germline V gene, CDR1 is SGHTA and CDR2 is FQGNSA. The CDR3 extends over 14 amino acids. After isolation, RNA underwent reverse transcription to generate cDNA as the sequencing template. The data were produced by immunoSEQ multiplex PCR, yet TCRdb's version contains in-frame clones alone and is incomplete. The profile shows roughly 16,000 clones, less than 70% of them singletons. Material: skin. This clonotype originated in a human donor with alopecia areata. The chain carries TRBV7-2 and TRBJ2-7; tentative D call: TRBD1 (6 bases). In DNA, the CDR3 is TGTGCCAGCAGCCGGACGGACAGCTCCTACGAGCAGTACTTC. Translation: CASSRTDSSYEQYF.